This T cell receptor beta chain is drawn from a study of blood T cells in healthy people across ages. PCR was performed a second time for roughly 7 to 12 cycles using a sample-barcoded 5' primer and a J-beta primer mix. From the 5' RACE reads, TCRdb called clonotypes with MiXCR, one entry per CDR3 protein. Among around 800,000 distinct CDR3 sequences, around 25% were seen once, and the ten largest hold less than 3.5%. In germline, CDR1 is DFQATT, CDR2 SNEGSKA (reference sequence). This CDR3 has 18 residues. The germline V and J ends were trimmed by 5 bases and 4 bases, with 27 bases remaining between them. Separately, the same data were catalogued under a study of T cells of mothers and their children. That paper notes: Each child gave approximately 2.8 million TCR beta CDR3 reads (each mother, over 9.5 million).

The chain employs TRBV20-1 and TRBJ1-3; possibly TRBD1 for D (6 bases). The receptor's source is a boy between 10 and 17 years old in good health. Sequenced material: blood. The CDR3, as DNA: TGCAGTGCTTCCCCGGACCCGGGACACCACTCGACGGGAAACACCATATATTTT. Protein product: CSASPDPGHHSTGNTIYF.